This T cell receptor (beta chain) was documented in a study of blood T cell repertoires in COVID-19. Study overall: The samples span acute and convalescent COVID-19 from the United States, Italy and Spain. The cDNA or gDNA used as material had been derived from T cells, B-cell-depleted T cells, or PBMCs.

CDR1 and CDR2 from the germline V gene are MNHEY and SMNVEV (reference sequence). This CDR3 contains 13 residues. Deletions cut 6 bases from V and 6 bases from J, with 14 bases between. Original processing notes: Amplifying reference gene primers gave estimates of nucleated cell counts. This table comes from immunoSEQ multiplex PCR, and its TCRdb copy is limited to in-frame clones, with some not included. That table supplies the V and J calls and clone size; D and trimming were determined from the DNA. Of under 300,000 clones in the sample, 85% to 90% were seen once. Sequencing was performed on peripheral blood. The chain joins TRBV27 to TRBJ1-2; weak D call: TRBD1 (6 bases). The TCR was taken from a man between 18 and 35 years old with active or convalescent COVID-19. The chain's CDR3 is CASSDRLVDGYTF. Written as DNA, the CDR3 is TGTGCCAGCAGCGACAGGCTGGTGGATGGCTACACCTTC.